Described below is a single T cell receptor beta chain sequence and its context. No antigen is known for it. No much larger clone exists at a distance of one base, and base qualities are not known. This entry is derived from a study of T cell repertoires in cytomegalovirus infection (dated by TCRdb to the late 2010s). Looking at the study overall: Donor HLA type was relevant to the analysis, because carriage of CMV infection together with the matching HLA type was indicated by public TCR beta signatures.

Study-wide conclusions, independent of this receptor: In both this cohort and an independent cohort of 300 to 450 donors, the cumulative frequency of public TCR beta family members distinguished carriers of CMV infection plus the relevant HLA type. The ex vivo response was dominated by HLA-C-restricted CMV-specific TCR beta clonotypes, which also provided the single most frequent clonotype in two of eight donors.

Sequencing took place on an Illumina HiSeq 1500. Using fastp trimming at Q25 and MiXCR clonotype assembly, TCRdb reanalyzed the public sequencing data and kept in-frame beta chains. A single entry per CDR3 protein holds the most common genes and DNA from its merged rows. The sample table shows around 180,000 distinct CDR3 sequences, and approximately 19% are seen once. The top ten constitute around 3.1% of the sample. Material: PBMCs. The sequence was obtained from a human donor in good health (CMV status not recorded). Some clones in this sample may be carry-over from other donors' samples.

The nucleotide sequence is TGCGCCAGCAGCTTGTTCGGCACCTCGAACACCGGGGAGCTGTTTTTT. The translation is CASSLFGTSNTGELFF. Recombination joined TRBV5-1 with TRBJ2-2, with the identity of the D gene unclear. V drops 1 base and J drops 0 bases, leaving 10 bases in between. The CDR3, from cysteine to phenylalanine, totals 16 residues. This entry keeps only the CDR3 DNA: 48 bases, framed from base 1. The germline V gene gives CDR1 as SGHRS and CDR2 as YFSETQ.